Shown below are 17 T cell receptor beta chains from a single sample sequenced in a study of human versus mouse CDR3 diversity and MHC coevolution. The repertoire was sequenced with immunoSEQ multiplex PCR; TCRdb's copy has only in-frame clones and lacks some. The repertoire holds tens of thousands of clones, 85% to 95% seen once, with around 1.3% in the top ten. Sequencing input: naive CD4+ T cells from blood. Described subset: CD45RO-negative CD62L-positive naive CD4 T cells. These receptors all stem from a person between 25 and 75 years old in good health.

The J gene is TRBJ1-2, the V gene TRBV5-6; 10 positions match TRBD1. Germline V gene sequence: CDR1 SGHDT, CDR2 YYEEEE. V shed 3 bases, J shed 2 bases, and the junction held 10 bases outside the gene matches. The CDR3 length is 17 residues. The CDR3 nucleotides are TGTGCCAGCAGCTCCGGGACAGGGGATCCCTGGAACTATGGCTACACCTTC. This gives the protein CASSSGTGDPWNYGYTF.

Notes on this clone: This specimen includes other DNA sequences encoding the same CDR3. The chain has TRBV28 and TRBJ2-7; no definite D call. CDR1 MDHEN and CDR2 SYDVKM come from the germline V gene. Trimming removed 1 base from V and 1 base from J, with 2 bases in between. This CDR3 has 12 amino acids. The CDR3 is CASSLSSYEQYF. DNA of the CDR3: TGTGCCAGCAGTTTATCTTCCTACGAGCAGTACTTC.

The rearrangement joins TRBV4-3 to TRBJ2-7, with D maybe TRBD1 (6 bases). The CDR3 extends over 14 amino acids. Trimming stripped 0 bases from V and 6 bases from J, with 12 bases between. CDR1 is LGHNA, CDR2 YSLEER, per germline. Here the CDR3 DNA reads TGCGCCAGCAGCCAAGAGGCAGGGGTTTTCGAGCAGTACTTC. It yields the protein CASSQEAGVFEQYF.

This clone was counted a single time. The V and J genes are TRBV7-9 and TRBJ2-1; 15 bases are shared with TRBD2. V shed 5 bases, J shed 6 bases, and the junction held 8 bases outside the gene matches. CDR3 size: 17 residues. CDR1 and CDR2 (germline): SEHNR, FQNEAQ (reference sequence). CDR3 sequence (DNA): TGTGCCAGCAGCCCACGGGGACTAGCGGGAGGCCTCAATGAGCAGTTCTTC. Its translation: CASSPRGLAGGLNEQFF.

This sequence joins TRBV7-2 and TRBJ2-5, with TRBD1 identical over 10 bases. With V trimmed by 5 bases and J by 3 bases, 6 bases remained unmatched. From germline, CDR1 is SGHTA and CDR2 FQGNSA. The CDR3 totals 15 residues. CDR3 sequence reads: CASSLDRGREETQYF. In DNA form, the CDR3 reads TGTGCCAGCAGCCTAGACAGGGGGCGGGAAGAGACCCAGTACTTC. Drawing the rest from reference TRBV7-2 and TRBJ2-5, the complete variable domain is GAGVSQSPSNKVTEKGKDVELRCDPISGHTALYWYRQSLGQGLEFLIYFQGNSAPDKSGLPSDRFSAERTGGSVSTLTIQRTQQEDSAVYLCASSLDRGREETQYFGPGTRLLVL.

This clone came up once. The rearrangement joins TRBV19 to TRBJ2-2; 11 nucleotides line up with TRBD1. V lost 4 bases to trimming and J lost 3 bases; unmatched junction nucleotides: 7. Germline lookup yields CDR1 LNHDA and CDR2 SQIVND (reference sequence). The CDR3 is 17 residues long. The CDR3 DNA reads as TGTGCCAGTAGTAGACAGGGACAGGGGGGGGACACCGGGGAGCTGTTTTTT. Protein: CASSRQGQGGDTGELFF.

About this clone: This specimen includes other DNA sequences encoding the same CDR3. The chain joins TRBV27 to TRBJ1-2, with 7 nucleotides matching TRBD1. The CDR3 has 13 amino acids. Germline CDR1 MNHEY, CDR2 SMNVEV (reference sequence). Trimming removed 5 bases from V and 2 bases from J; junction bases left unmatched: 2. This CDR3 is CASSPQGNYGYTF. CDR3 nucleotide sequence: TGTGCCAGCAGTCCACAGGGGAACTATGGCTACACCTTC.

CDR3 bases: TGTGCCTGGAGTGTTCTCGGTCGCGGCTACACCTTC. As protein: CAWSVLGRGYTF. The chain combines TRBV30 with TRBJ1-2; D not certain. The germline V and J ends were trimmed by 0 bases and 8 bases, with 10 bases remaining between them. CDR1 is GTSNPN, CDR2 SVGIG, per germline (reference sequence). The CDR3 is 12 amino acids.

This chain links TRBV5-1 with TRBJ1-4; TRBD1 agrees at 9 bases. Germline lookup yields CDR1 SGHRS and CDR2 YFSETQ. The CDR3 extends over 14 amino acids. Germline trimming cut 4 bases from V and 8 bases from J; bases unmatched to any gene: 6. This chain's CDR3 is CASSPGTGKEKLFF. The CDR3 DNA reads as TGCGCCAGCAGCCCAGGGACAGGGAAGGAAAAACTGTTTTTT.

The V and J genes are TRBV5-4 and TRBJ2-1, with TRBD2 as a possible D gene (5 bases). V lost 4 bases and J 1 base, leaving 15 bases between the germline ends. Germline loops: CDR1 SGHNT, CDR2 YYREEE (reference sequence). The CDR3 is 16 residues long. CDR3 sequence (DNA): TGTGCCAGCAGCCTTGCGGCGGGCAGGTCCTACAATGAGCAGTTCTTC. Translating it yields CASSLAAGRSYNEQFF.

The chain combines TRBV11-2 with TRBJ1-1, with 11 bases lining up with TRBD1. J lost 3 bases, V lost 4 bases, and 7 bases had no gene match. Germline V gene lookup returns CDR1 SGHAT and CDR2 FQNNGV. The CDR3 consists of 16 residues. CDR3 protein: CASSSGQGAHDTEAFF. The DNA of the CDR3 is TGTGCCAGCAGCTCTGGACAGGGGGCGCATGACACTGAAGCTTTCTTT.

The V and J genes are TRBV6-5 and TRBJ1-3; D uncertain. The CDR3 has 13 amino acids. The germline CDR1 and CDR2 sequences are MNHEY and SVGAGI. The V gene lost 7 bases and the J gene lost 5 bases, with 12 bases spanning the gap. The CDR3 loop is CASKLRARNTIYF. In DNA, the CDR3 is TGTGCCAGCAAGCTGAGGGCAAGAAACACCATATATTTT.

The gene calls are TRBV7-2 and TRBJ2-7; the match to TRBD2 covers 9 bases. V was pared by 3 bases and J by 4 bases, with 7 bases of the junction left unmatched. CDR3 size: 15 residues. Germline lookup yields CDR1 SGHTA and CDR2 FQGNSA. This CDR3 reads CASSFSGGEGYEQYF. The CDR3 DNA reads TGTGCCAGCAGCTTTAGCGGGGGAGAAGGATACGAGCAGTACTTC.

This clone was seen once. The chain has TRBV7-2 and TRBJ1-1, with 9 bases lining up with TRBD1. The V gene's germline CDR1 is SGHTA and CDR2 FQGNSA. Trimming at V came to 5 bases and at J to 1 base, leaving 2 bases not matched to a gene. The CDR3 is 14 amino acids. CDR3 in DNA: TGTGCCAGCAGCCCGGACAGGGGGAACACTGAAGCTTTCTTT. Translation: CASSPDRGNTEAFF.

The V call is TRBV11-3, the J call TRBJ2-3; no firm D call. V lost 0 bases and J 0 bases, leaving 13 bases between the germline ends. The CDR3 totals 17 residues. Germline assignment: CDR1 SGHNT and CDR2 YENEEA. CDR3 residues: CASSLEPPGASTDTQYF. CDR3 in DNA: TGTGCCAGCAGCTTAGAACCCCCCGGTGCTAGCACAGATACGCAGTATTTT.

The V and J genes are TRBV7-2 and TRBJ2-2, with a possible D match to TRBD1 (6 bases). The CDR3 has 13 amino acids. Trimming took 4 bases from V and 6 from J, leaving 9 bases between them. The V gene's germline CDR1 is SGHTA and CDR2 FQGNSA. The CDR3 coding sequence is TGTGCCAGCAGCTCCTCAGGGGCCGGGGAGCTGTTTTTT. Translated: CASSSSGAGELFF. Based on the CDR3 plus reference TRBV7-2 and TRBJ2-2, the full variable domain is GAGVSQSPSNKVTEKGKDVELRCDPISGHTALYWYRQSLGQGLEFLIYFQGNSAPDKSGLPSDRFSAERTGGSVSTLTIQRTQQEDSAVYLCASSSSGAGELFFGEGSRLTVL.

The chain couples TRBV7-2 to TRBJ2-1; D possibly corresponds to TRBD2 (6 bases). Germline CDR1 is SGHTA and CDR2 is FQGNSA. The CDR3 covers 15 residues. Trimming pared 8 bases from V and 3 bases from J, leaving 17 bases between. This CDR3 reads CASLNLWEDYNEQFF. CDR3 sequence (DNA): TGTGCCAGCCTAAACTTGTGGGAGGACTACAATGAGCAGTTCTTC.